One and the same sample provided the 21 T cell receptor beta chains below, sequenced in a study of T-cell memory formation after mild COVID-19 (dated by TCRdb to about 2021). The library was built by means of 5' RACE. The reads were generated on an Illumina NovaSeq 6000. Starting from the raw public reads, TCRdb applied fastp trimming at Q25, assembled clones with MiXCR and retained in-frame beta chains. CDR3 protein duplicates are merged, each entry listing the most common genes and DNA. For this sample the table gives just under 350,000 distinct CDR3 sequences, of which roughly 13% were detected only once. Together, the top ten hold about 21% of the sample. The sequenced sample consisted of PBMCs or a T cell subset sorted from them (not recorded which). These receptors were obtained from a man between 18 and 29 years old who had mild COVID-19 (a few samples of this study predate the infection). The sample titles of this study are shuffled in the database, so cell type and time point are left out; the donor was told from shared clones.

The V call is TRBV5-4, the J call TRBJ1-2; D unclear. CDR1 is SGHNT, CDR2 YYREEE, per germline (reference sequence). The V gene lost 3 bases and the J gene lost 5 bases, with 11 bases spanning the gap. This CDR3 has 13 amino acids. CDR3 sequence reads: CASSSVNSYGYTF. The CDR3 DNA is TGTGCCAGCAGCTCTGTGAATTCTTATGGCTACACCTTC.

This clonotype was observed a few times. This chain joins TRBV24-1 and TRBJ2-5; 9 bases are a match to TRBD1. The CDR3 totals 15 residues. The V segment lost 3 bases and the J segment 4 bases; nucleotides outside the gene matches: 5. Germline V lookup: CDR1 KGHDR, CDR2 SFDVKD. CDR3 sequence (DNA): TGTGCCACCAGTGATCCTCGACAGGGGGGAGAGACCCAGTACTTC. Its translation: CATSDPRQGGETQYF.

This clonotype showed up just a few times. This rearrangement joins TRBV20-1 to TRBJ2-7, with a possible D match to TRBD2 (7 bases). The CDR3 consists of 12 residues. The germline CDR1 and CDR2 sequences are DFQATT and SNEGSKA (reference sequence). The chain's CDR3 is CGLRGGAYEQYF. The CDR3 DNA is TGCGGCCTTCGCGGGGGCGCCTACGAGCAGTACTTC.

This chain uses TRBV9 with TRBJ2-5, with D uncertain. CDR1 and CDR2 (germline): SGDLS, YYNGEE. The V end lost 5 bases, the J end lost 4 bases, and 12 bases lay between the germline ends. CDR3 size: 13 residues. The CDR3 DNA reads TGTGCCAGCAGTCCGGACGGCCGAGAGACCCAGTACTTC. Protein product: CASSPDGRETQYF.

The chain carries TRBV4-3 and TRBJ2-3; TRBD2 might be the D (5 bases). The V end was cut by 4 bases, the J end by 3 bases, with 8 bases between. The CDR3 runs to 13 residues. Germline values: CDR1 LGHNA, CDR2 YSLEER. The CDR3 loop is CASSPRETDTQYF. Here the CDR3 DNA reads TGCGCCAGCAGCCCTAGGGAGACAGATACGCAGTATTTT.

At least ten counts were recorded for this clonotype. V usage is TRBV15 and J usage is TRBJ2-1; no firm D call. This CDR3 has 11 residues. The V gene lost 4 bases and the J gene lost 8 bases, with 6 bases spanning the gap. CDR1 and CDR2 from the germline V gene are LNHNV and YYDKDF (reference sequence). The CDR3 here is CATSKGYEQFF. CDR3 DNA sequence: TGTGCCACCAGCAAAGGATATGAGCAGTTCTTC.

The CDR3 sequence: CASSFGQANYGYTF. CDR3 sequence (DNA): TGTGCCAGCAGTTTTGGACAGGCGAACTATGGCTACACCTTC. The J gene is TRBJ1-2, the V gene TRBV27; 7 bases fit TRBD1. The CDR3 consists of 14 residues. The trim removed 3 bases at V and 2 bases at J, leaving 3 bases unmatched. Germline assignment: CDR1 MNHEY and CDR2 SMNVEV (reference sequence).

The J gene is TRBJ2-2, the V gene TRBV12-3 or TRBV12-4, with D possibly TRBD2 on 6 matching bases. V was cut by 3 bases and J by 5 bases, with 10 bases left in between. The CDR3 is made up of 14 amino acids. CDR3 sequence (DNA): TGTGCCAGCAGTTTCCTCGGGGGAACCGGGGAGCTGTTTTTT. This codes for CASSFLGGTGELFF.

This clonotype has only a few counts. This sequence joins TRBV19 and TRBJ2-7; 8 positions match TRBD1. The CDR3 consists of 17 residues. The germline CDR1 and CDR2 sequences are LNHDA and SQIVND (reference sequence). Germline trimming cut 0 bases from V and 2 bases from J; bases unmatched to any gene: 9. The CDR3 protein is CASSIDLGTGLTYEQYF. The CDR3 bases are TGTGCCAGTAGTATAGATCTTGGGACAGGACTAACCTACGAGCAGTACTTC.

The chain uses TRBV19 and TRBJ2-3; D is tentatively TRBD1 or TRBD2 (5 bases each). This CDR3 contains 18 residues. V lost 7 bases, J lost 6 bases, and 29 bases lay in between. Germline V gives CDR1 LNHDA, CDR2 SQIVND (reference sequence). CDR3 in DNA: TGTGCCAGTAACGTGAAACCTGGCCCCCGGGGCCCCCGGGATACGCAGTATTTT. Translating it yields CASNVKPGPRGPRDTQYF.

The table lists this clonotype with a few counts. V is TRBV4-3 and J is TRBJ2-7; no reliable D call. Trimming removed 3 bases at V and 2 bases at J, with 11 bases between. Germline V gene data show CDR1 as LGHNA and CDR2 as YSLEER. The CDR3 loop spans 14 amino acids. The CDR3: CASSHTDGPYEQYF. The CDR3 nucleotides are TGCGCCAGCAGCCACACGGACGGACCCTACGAGCAGTACTTC.

This clonotype has more than one count but fewer than ten. V gene TRBV5-1 combines with J gene TRBJ1-2, with a possible D match to TRBD1 (5 bases). Germline V gives CDR1 SGHRS, CDR2 YFSETQ. The germline V and J ends were trimmed by 2 bases and 8 bases, with 22 bases remaining between them. This CDR3 has 16 residues. CDR3 protein: CASSFIPRAGFRGYTF. CDR3 in DNA: TGCGCCAGCAGCTTCATCCCCAGGGCGGGTTTCAGAGGCTACACCTTC.

The V and J genes are TRBV12-3 or TRBV12-4 and TRBJ2-2; weak D call: TRBD1 (6 bases). The CDR3 runs 15 residues. Trimming stripped 7 bases from V and 6 bases from J, with 18 bases between. In DNA form, the CDR3 reads TGTGCCAGCACGCAGGGGTTGATTGGTTCCGGGGAGCTGTTTTTT. This encodes CASTQGLIGSGELFF.

This clonotype was observed a handful of times. The J gene is TRBJ2-3, the V gene TRBV7-2, with D unresolved. From germline, CDR1 is SGHTA and CDR2 FQGNSA. The CDR3 has 14 residues. Between the trimmed V and J ends, which lost 1 base and 4 bases, there was a span of 9 bases. The CDR3 DNA is TGTGCCAGCAGCTTAGAACGCACCTCAGATACGCAGTATTTT. Translating it yields CASSLERTSDTQYF.

A few counts support this clonotype. The V call is TRBV7-2, the J call TRBJ1-1, with 7 bases that match TRBD1. Germline V gene data show CDR1 as SGHTA and CDR2 as FQGNSA. This CDR3 is built from 18 residues. V gave up 5 bases and J gave up 5 bases; unmatched junction bases: 20. CDR3: CASSVPGTAETRRTEAFF. CDR3 in DNA: TGTGCCAGCAGCGTACCCGGGACAGCAGAGACCCGTCGGACTGAAGCTTTCTTT.

This clonotype was counted a few times. This sequence joins TRBV4-1 and TRBJ1-3, with D possibly matching TRBD1 (6 bases). CDR3 length: 17 amino acids. CDR1 is MGHRA and CDR2 is YSYEKL in the germline V gene. The V end lost 1 base, the J end lost 8 bases, and 21 bases lay between the germline ends. CDR3 amino acids: CASSQVSPEGGLDTIYF. The CDR3 nucleotides are TGCGCCAGCAGCCAAGTTTCCCCGGAGGGGGGTTTAGACACCATATATTTT.

The chain uses TRBV25-1 and TRBJ2-7; a possible D gene is TRBD2 (7 bases). CDR1 and CDR2 (germline): MGHDK, SYGVNS. The CDR3 covers 15 residues. V was shortened by 2 bases and J by 2 bases, with 13 bases between the two germline ends. The CDR3 region is CASSEPGGKAYEQYF. The DNA for the CDR3 is TGTGCCAGCAGTGAACCGGGGGGCAAGGCCTACGAGCAGTACTTC.

This clonotype was counted a few times. The chain recombines TRBV27 with TRBJ2-1; 9 bases line up with TRBD2. The CDR3 is 14 residues long. J gave up 10 bases and V 6 bases, and 10 bases lay outside the gene matches. Germline CDR1 and CDR2: MNHEY and SMNVEV (reference sequence). The CDR3 spells CASRGAGGLWEQFF. The CDR3 DNA reads as TGTGCCAGCAGAGGCGCGGGGGGGCTTTGGGAGCAGTTCTTC.

The chain couples TRBV24-1 to TRBJ2-3; D possibly matches TRBD1 or TRBD2 (5 bases each). Trimming pared 0 bases from V and 9 bases from J, leaving 6 bases between. This CDR3 region has 12 residues. In germline, CDR1 is KGHDR, CDR2 SFDVKD. Written as DNA, the CDR3 is TGTGCCACCAGTGATTTGTGGGGGACGCAGTATTTT. Its protein is CATSDLWGTQYF.

This rearrangement joins TRBV24-1 to TRBJ2-1; 7 bases align to TRBD1. The V gene's germline CDR1 is KGHDR and CDR2 SFDVKD. Trimming at V came to 4 bases and at J to 0 bases, leaving 5 bases not matched to a gene. The CDR3 totals 16 residues. This chain's CDR3 is CATSDATGSSYNEQFF. The CDR3 DNA sequence: TGTGCCACCAGTGACGCGACAGGGAGCTCCTACAATGAGCAGTTCTTC.

This clonotype has more than one count but fewer than ten. This chain joins TRBV20-1 and TRBJ1-1; D gene unclear. The V gene lost 3 bases and the J gene lost 7 bases, with 12 bases spanning the gap. From germline, CDR1 is DFQATT and CDR2 SNEGSKA (reference sequence). The CDR3 runs to 12 residues. CDR3 bases: TGCAGTGCTAGTAGAAAAAGAGTTGAAGCTTTCTTT. Encoded protein: CSASRKRVEAFF.